These T cell receptor beta chains were read from a single sample in a study of early T cells in non-severe SARS-CoV-2 infection. TCRdb used MiXCR to reprocess the 5' RACE reads, holding one entry per CDR3 protein. The data contain about 30,000 distinct CDR3 sequences, about 6% of them singletons. The specimen sequenced was whole blood. The receptors were gathered from an adult who was a healthcare worker with PCR-confirmed SARS-CoV-2 infection or an uninfected control (not recorded which). Both conserved end residues are part of each CDR3. A D gene is named only where the DNA matches it firmly. Size values are once, few and many counts, or a class for expanded clones, and some rows have none.

d_gene: NA; abundance: many; j_gene: TRBJ1-3; v_gene: TRBV6-5; CDR3aa: CASSYSGNSGNTIYF; CDR3nt: TGTGCCAGCAGTTACTCCGGCAACTCTGGAAACACCATATATTTT
d_gene: TRBD1; abundance: few; j_gene: TRBJ2-6; v_gene: TRBV7-6; CDR3aa: CASSLGQGRSGANVLTF; CDR3nt: TGTGCCAGCAGCTTAGGACAGGGCCGCTCTGGGGCCAACGTCCTGACTTTC
d_gene: TRBD2; abundance: few; j_gene: TRBJ2-3; v_gene: TRBV20-1; CDR3aa: CSATRPAGGRSTDTQYF; CDR3nt: TGCAGTGCCACAAGACCAGCGGGGGGGCGTTCCACAGATACGCAGTATTTT
d_gene: NA; abundance: many; j_gene: TRBJ1-1; v_gene: TRBV10-3; CDR3aa: CAISEAGKDTEAFF; CDR3nt: TGTGCCATCAGTGAAGCGGGGAAAGACACTGAAGCTTTCTTT
d_gene: TRBD2; abundance: NA; j_gene: TRBJ2-3; v_gene: TRBV29-1; CDR3aa: CSVGPTSGGAPDTQYF; CDR3nt: TGCAGCGTTGGCCCAACTAGCGGGGGGGCACCAGATACGCAGTATTTT
d_gene: TRBD1; abundance: NA; j_gene: TRBJ2-1; v_gene: TRBV11-3; CDR3aa: CASSSLGQGPYNEQFF; CDR3nt: TGTGCCAGCAGTTCACTGGGACAGGGTCCCTACAATGAGCAGTTCTTC
d_gene: NA; abundance: few; j_gene: TRBJ1-2; v_gene: TRBV7-9; CDR3aa: CASSLQTEGYTF; CDR3nt: TGTGCCAGCAGCTTACAAACGGAGGGCTACACCTTC
d_gene: NA; abundance: many; j_gene: TRBJ1-1; v_gene: TRBV7-2; CDR3aa: CASSTTGSGAFF; CDR3nt: TGTGCCAGCAGCACCACAGGGTCGGGAGCTTTCTTT
d_gene: NA; abundance: few; j_gene: TRBJ2-7; v_gene: TRBV2; CDR3aa: CASSARGKSYEQYF; CDR3nt: TGTGCCAGCAGCGCCCGCGGGAAGTCCTACGAGCAGTACTTC
d_gene: NA; abundance: NA; j_gene: TRBJ1-2; v_gene: TRBV7-9; CDR3aa: CASSFLGGLDGYTF; CDR3nt: TGTGCCAGCAGCTTCTTAGGGGGATTAGATGGCTACACCTTC
d_gene: NA; abundance: many; j_gene: TRBJ1-4; v_gene: TRBV30; CDR3aa: CAWSVNWSEKLFF; CDR3nt: TGTGCCTGGAGTGTAAACTGGAGTGAAAAACTGTTTTTT
d_gene: TRBD2; abundance: many; j_gene: TRBJ2-3; v_gene: TRBV3-1; CDR3aa: CASSSQRGSTDTQYF; CDR3nt: TGTGCCAGCAGCTCACAGCGGGGGTCCACAGATACGCAGTATTTT
d_gene: NA; abundance: few; j_gene: TRBJ1-6; v_gene: TRBV4-3; CDR3aa: CASSQAGGNSPLHF; CDR3nt: TGCGCCAGCAGCCAAGCAGGAGGCAATTCACCCCTCCACTTT